The rows below give T cell receptor beta chains drawn from one sample of a study of blood T cell repertoires in COVID-19. Generated by immunoSEQ multiplex PCR, the TCRdb table keeps only in-frame clones and is missing some. The table shows roughly 350,000 clones, with around 87% occurring only once. The specimen was peripheral blood. The receptors were gathered from a woman in her forties or fifties with COVID-19, enrolled during active disease. CDR3s include the opening cysteine and the closing phenylalanine or tryptophan. Fields, in order: CDR3 protein, CDR3 DNA, J gene, D gene, CDR3 length, V gene, clone size. The D gene is left open where the match is weak. Not all rows give a size; the values are once, few, many and, for expanded clones, a class.

CASSLVLGAGTEAFF | TGTGCCAGCAGCTTGGTTTTGGGGGCAGGGACTGAAGCTTTCTTT | TRBJ1-1 | - | 15 | TRBV5-6 | -
CASSEGTSVTDTQYF | TGTGCCAGCAGTGAAGGGACTAGCGTCACAGATACGCAGTATTTT | TRBJ2-3 | TRBD2 | 15 | TRBV2 | -
CASTLGGAENEQYF | TGCGCCAGCACTTTGGGGGGGGCTGAGAACGAGCAGTACTTC | TRBJ2-7 | - | 14 | TRBV5-1 | -
CASSLVSGNTEAFF | TGTGCCAGCAGCTTAGTATCAGGGAACACTGAAGCTTTCTTT | TRBJ1-1 | - | 14 | TRBV7-8 | -
CAWSGAGYSYEQYF | TGTGCCTGGAGTGGGGCGGGTTACTCCTACGAGCAGTACTTC | TRBJ2-7 | - | 14 | TRBV30 | -
CASSMLQGAGTDTQYF | TGTGCCAGTAGTATGTTACAGGGGGCTGGCACAGATACGCAGTATTTT | TRBJ2-3 | TRBD1 | 16 | TRBV19 | -
CASSLGRNTEAFF | TGTGCCAGCAGCTTGGGGCGGAACACTGAAGCTTTCTTT | TRBJ1-1 | - | 13 | TRBV11-3 | -
CAWGTGGSGNTIYF | TGTGCCTGGGGTACAGGGGGCTCTGGAAACACCATATATTTT | TRBJ1-3 | TRBD1 | 14 | TRBV30 | -
CASSQGNRPYEQYF | TGTGCCAGCAGCCAAGGGAACAGACCCTACGAGCAGTACTTC | TRBJ2-7 | - | 14 | TRBV3-1/TRBV3-2 | few
CASSLYEIGEQYF | TGCGCCAGCAGCTTGTATGAGATTGGCGAGCAGTACTTC | TRBJ2-7 | - | 13 | TRBV5-1 | -
CASSFGQGAGNQPQHF | TGTGCCAGCAGTTTTGGACAGGGGGCTGGCAATCAGCCCCAGCATTTT | TRBJ1-5 | TRBD1 | 16 | TRBV27 | -
CASSYGQGTYEQYF | TGTGCCAGCAGTTACGGACAGGGAACCTACGAGCAGTACTTC | TRBJ2-7 | TRBD1 | 14 | TRBV6-9 | -
CASKTGSNGELFF | TGTGCCAGTAAGACAGGGTCTAACGGGGAGCTGTTTTTT | TRBJ2-2 | TRBD1 | 13 | TRBV19 | -
CASSWEPRGEQYF | TGCGCCAGCAGCTGGGAACCCAGGGGTGAGCAGTACTTC | TRBJ2-7 | - | 13 | TRBV5-1 | -
CAISELPRTGGDQPQHF | TGTGCCATCAGTGAGTTACCCAGGACAGGGGGCGATCAGCCCCAGCATTTT | TRBJ1-5 | TRBD1 | 17 | TRBV10-3 | -
CASFSIVPLQSGTEAFF | TGTGCCAGCTTTTCGATAGTCCCCCTCCAATCCGGCACTGAAGCTTTCTTT | TRBJ1-1 | - | 17 | TRBV5-6 | -
CASSAQRGNEAFF | TGTGCCAGCAGTGCCCAGAGGGGGAACGAAGCTTTCTTT | TRBJ1-1 | - | 13 | TRBV2 | -
CASSLTPENYGYTF | TGTGCCAGCAGTTTAACCCCGGAGAACTATGGCTACACCTTC | TRBJ1-2 | - | 14 | TRBV27 | -
CASSGRGSHSYEQYF | TGTGCCAGCTCCGGGAGGGGCAGCCATTCCTACGAGCAGTACTTC | TRBJ2-7 | TRBD2 | 15 | TRBV18 | -
CASSPLLDRDDGYGYTF | TGTGCCAGTAGCCCTCTCCTCGACAGGGACGATGGCTATGGCTACACCTTC | TRBJ1-2 | TRBD1 | 17 | TRBV19 | -
CAILRSTSARSSYEQYF | TGTGCCATCTTACGCAGCACTAGCGCAAGAAGCTCCTACGAGCAGTACTTC | TRBJ2-7 | TRBD2 | 17 | TRBV10-3 | -
CASSRNILAGGPFWKLDIQYF | TGCGCCAGCAGCCGGAACATACTAGCGGGAGGGCCATTTTGGAAGTTAGACATTCAGTACTTC | TRBJ2-4 | TRBD2 | 21 | TRBV4-1 | -
CASSTTANTEAFF | TGTGCCAGCAGCACGACAGCGAACACTGAAGCTTTCTTT | TRBJ1-1 | - | 13 | TRBV3-1/TRBV3-2 | -
CACPDRGGNGYTF | TGTGCCTGCCCCGACAGGGGAGGGAATGGCTACACCTTC | TRBJ1-2 | TRBD1 | 13 | TRBV30 | -
CASSHDRVHEKLFF | TGTGCCAGCAGTCATGACCGGGTCCACGAAAAACTGTTTTTT | TRBJ1-4 | - | 14 | TRBV5-4 | -
CASRDSFWDTQYF | TGTGCCAGCAGGGACAGTTTTTGGGATACGCAGTATTTT | TRBJ2-3 | - | 13 | TRBV6-6 | -
CASSLLRGSKTGELFF | TGTGCCAGCAGCCTACTTCGCGGGAGTAAAACCGGGGAGCTGTTTTTT | TRBJ2-2 | TRBD2 | 16 | TRBV5-5 | once
CATTRDRGPYGYTF | TGTGCCACGACCCGGGACAGGGGGCCCTATGGCTACACCTTC | TRBJ1-2 | TRBD1 | 14 | TRBV19 | -
CASSVGGTAGSGNTIYF | TGTGCCAGCAGCGTAGGGGGGACAGCCGGTTCCGGAAACACCATATATTTT | TRBJ1-3 | TRBD1 | 17 | TRBV9 | -
CARSRDRDCYEKLFF | TGTGCCAGAAGCCGGGACAGGGATTGTTACGAAAAACTGTTTTTT | TRBJ1-4 | TRBD1 | 15 | TRBV5-3 | -
CASSYRGIPSNGYTF | TGTGCCAGCAGTTACCGGGGGATTCCGTCGAATGGCTACACCTTC | TRBJ1-2 | - | 15 | TRBV6-6 | -
CASSYAPWDRSNEKLFF | TGTGCCAGCAGCTACGCCCCGTGGGACAGGTCGAATGAAAAACTGTTTTTT | TRBJ1-4 | TRBD1 | 17 | TRBV11-3 | -
CASSLAGGGSGANVLTF | TGTGCCAGCAGCTTAGCGGGAGGCGGATCTGGGGCCAACGTCCTGACTTTC | TRBJ2-6 | - | 17 | TRBV7-9 | -
CASSSEQGAYEQYF | TGTGCCAGCAGCTCCGAACAGGGGGCTTACGAGCAGTACTTC | TRBJ2-7 | TRBD1 | 14 | TRBV13 | -
CASSLQEGTLVINEQFF | TGTGCCAGCTCACTACAAGAGGGGACATTAGTGATAAATGAGCAGTTCTTC | TRBJ2-1 | - | 17 | TRBV18 | -
CAWSAGVVGNTIYF | TGTGCCTGGAGTGCGGGGGTAGTAGGAAACACCATATATTTT | TRBJ1-3 | - | 14 | TRBV30 | -
CASSLPPREAFF | TGTGCCAGCAGTTTACCTCCTCGGGAAGCTTTCTTT | TRBJ1-1 | - | 12 | TRBV12-3/TRBV12-4 | -
CASSYSSGRTNFEQFF | TGTGCCAGCAGTTACTCAAGCGGGAGGACCAACTTTGAGCAGTTCTTC | TRBJ2-1 | TRBD2 | 16 | TRBV6-5 | -
CASSLNNEQFF | TGCGCCAGCAGTCTTAATAATGAGCAGTTCTTC | TRBJ2-1 | - | 11 | TRBV10-2 | -
CASSKSGTENTEAFF | TGTGCCAGTAGTAAGTCCGGGACAGAGAACACTGAAGCTTTCTTT | TRBJ1-1 | TRBD1 | 15 | TRBV19 | -
CASSEIWRVSGRGSYEQYF | TGTGCCAGCTCAGAAATTTGGCGGGTAAGCGGCAGGGGATCCTACGAGCAGTACTTC | TRBJ2-7 | - | 19 | TRBV18 | -
CASSFGNSQETQYF | TGCGCCAGCAGCTTCGGGAATAGCCAAGAGACCCAGTACTTC | TRBJ2-5 | - | 14 | TRBV5-1 | -
CASSPWTGGMFANTGELFF | TGTGCCAGCTCACCCTGGACAGGGGGCATGTTCGCGAACACCGGGGAGCTGTTTTTT | TRBJ2-2 | TRBD1 | 19 | TRBV18 | -
CASSDSGRSADTQYF | TGTGCCAGCAGTGATAGCGGGAGATCGGCAGATACGCAGTATTTT | TRBJ2-3 | TRBD2 | 15 | TRBV6-1 | once
CSASGGRTPQETQYF | TGCAGTGCTAGTGGCGGGAGGACTCCCCAAGAGACCCAGTACTTC | TRBJ2-5 | TRBD2 | 15 | TRBV20-1 | -
CAGQLGGSGNTIYF | TGTGCCGGCCAACTAGGGGGCTCTGGAAACACCATATATTTT | TRBJ1-3 | - | 14 | TRBV7-9 | -
CSARDRVGYTF | TGCAGTGCTAGAGATAGAGTAGGCTACACCTTC | TRBJ1-2 | - | 11 | TRBV20-1 | -